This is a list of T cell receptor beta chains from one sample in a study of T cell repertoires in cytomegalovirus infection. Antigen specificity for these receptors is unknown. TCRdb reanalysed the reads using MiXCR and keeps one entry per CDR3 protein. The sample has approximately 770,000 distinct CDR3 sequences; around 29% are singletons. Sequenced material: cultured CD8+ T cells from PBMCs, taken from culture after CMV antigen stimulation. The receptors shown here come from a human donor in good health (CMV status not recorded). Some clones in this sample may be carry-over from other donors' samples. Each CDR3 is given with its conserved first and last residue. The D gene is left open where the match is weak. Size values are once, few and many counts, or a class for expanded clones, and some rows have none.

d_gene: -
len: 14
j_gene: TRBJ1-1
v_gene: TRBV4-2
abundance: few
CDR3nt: TGTGCCAGCAGCCTGCTGCTACTGAACACTGAAGCTTTCTTT
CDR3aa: CASSLLLLNTEAFF

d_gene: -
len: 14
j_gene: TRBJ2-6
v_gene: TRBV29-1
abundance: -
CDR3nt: TGCAGCGTTCGGACAGACTCTGGGGCCAACGTCCTGACTTTC
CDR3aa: CSVRTDSGANVLTF

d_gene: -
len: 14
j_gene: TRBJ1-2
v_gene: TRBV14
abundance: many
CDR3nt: TGTGCCAGCAGCGTAACCGGGACACCTTTTGGCTACACCTTC
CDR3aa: CASSVTGTPFGYTF

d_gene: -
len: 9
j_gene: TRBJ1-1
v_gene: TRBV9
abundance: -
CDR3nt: TGTGCCAGCGACACTGAAGCTTTCTTT
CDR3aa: CASDTEAFF

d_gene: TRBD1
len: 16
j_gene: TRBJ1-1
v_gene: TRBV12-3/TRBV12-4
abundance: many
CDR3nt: TGTGCCAGCAGTCTAACCTGGACAGGGCGGAACACTGAAGCTTTCTTT
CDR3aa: CASSLTWTGRNTEAFF

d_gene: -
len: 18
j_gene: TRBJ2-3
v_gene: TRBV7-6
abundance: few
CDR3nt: TGTGCCAGCAGCTTACTACCGCTTGAGGCAGACCTCACAGATACGCAGTATTTT
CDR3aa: CASSLLPLEADLTDTQYF

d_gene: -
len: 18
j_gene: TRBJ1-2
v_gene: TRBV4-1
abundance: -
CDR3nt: TGTGCCAGCAGCCAAGAATCAGGTTTGTCAGGACCCAACTATGGCTACACCTTC
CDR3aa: CASSQESGLSGPNYGYTF

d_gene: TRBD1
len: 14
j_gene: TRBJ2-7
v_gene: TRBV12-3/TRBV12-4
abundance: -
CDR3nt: TGTGCCAGCAGCCGGACAGGGGGAGGCTACGAGCAGTACTTC
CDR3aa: CASSRTGGGYEQYF

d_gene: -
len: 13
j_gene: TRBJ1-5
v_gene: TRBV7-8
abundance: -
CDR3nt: TGTGCCAGCAGCTTAAAAGGGAGCCAGCCCCAGCATTTT
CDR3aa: CASSLKGSQPQHF

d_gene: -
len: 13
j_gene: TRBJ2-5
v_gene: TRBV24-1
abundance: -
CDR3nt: TGTGCCACCAGTTCCAGGGCAAGGGAGACCCAGTACTTC
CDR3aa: CATSSRARETQYF

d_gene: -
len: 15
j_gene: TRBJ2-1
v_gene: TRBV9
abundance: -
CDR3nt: TGTGCCAGCAGCGTCCAGGGGCCCTCCTACAATGAGCAGTTCTTC
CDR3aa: CASSVQGPSYNEQFF

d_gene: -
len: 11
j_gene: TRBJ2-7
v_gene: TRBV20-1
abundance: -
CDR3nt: TGCAGTGCACTAGGACAGTACGAGCAGTACTTC
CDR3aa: CSALGQYEQYF

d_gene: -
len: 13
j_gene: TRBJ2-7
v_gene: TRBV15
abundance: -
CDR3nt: TGTGCCACCAGCAGAGCCGGATCCTACGAGCAGTACTTC
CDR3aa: CATSRAGSYEQYF

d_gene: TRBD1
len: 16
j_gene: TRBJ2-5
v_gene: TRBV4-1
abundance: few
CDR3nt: TGCGCCAGCAGGGACGGGACAGGGGGTGTCCAAGAGACCCAGTACTTC
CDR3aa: CASRDGTGGVQETQYF

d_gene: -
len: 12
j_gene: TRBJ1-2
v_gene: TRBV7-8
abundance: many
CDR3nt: TGTGCCAGCTCGCTTAAAGGGGATGGCTACACCTTC
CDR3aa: CASSLKGDGYTF

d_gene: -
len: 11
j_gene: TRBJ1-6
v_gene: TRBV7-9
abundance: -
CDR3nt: TGTGCCAGCAGCTTAGCCTCACCCCTCCACTTT
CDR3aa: CASSLASPLHF

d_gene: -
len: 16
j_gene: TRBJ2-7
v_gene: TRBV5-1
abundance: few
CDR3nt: TGCGCCAGCAGCCGGAGACAGGAGGATAACTCCTACGAGCAGTACTTC
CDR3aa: CASSRRQEDNSYEQYF

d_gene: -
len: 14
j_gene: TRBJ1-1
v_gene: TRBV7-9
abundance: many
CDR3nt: TGTGCCAGCAGCTACGCGGGGTTGAACACTGAAGCTTTCTTT
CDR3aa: CASSYAGLNTEAFF

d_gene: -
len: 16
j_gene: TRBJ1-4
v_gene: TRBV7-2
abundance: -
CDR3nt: TGTGCCAGCAGCCTTACCTGGACAGCCGCTAATGAAAAACTGTTTTTT
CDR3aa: CASSLTWTAANEKLFF

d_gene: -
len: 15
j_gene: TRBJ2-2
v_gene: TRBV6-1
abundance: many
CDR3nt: TGTGCCAGCAGTGATTACCGAGGGAACACCGGGGAGCTGTTTTTT
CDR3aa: CASSDYRGNTGELFF

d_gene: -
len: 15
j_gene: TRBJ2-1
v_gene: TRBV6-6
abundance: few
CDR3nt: TGTGCCAGCAGATTGCAAAAAGGGTTCGACAATGAGCAGTTCTTC
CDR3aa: CASRLQKGFDNEQFF

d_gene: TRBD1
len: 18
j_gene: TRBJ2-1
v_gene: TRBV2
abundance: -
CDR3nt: TGTGCCATCGTCTCCCGGGACAGGGGTGGGAGCTCCTACAATGAGCAGTTCTTC
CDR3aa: CAIVSRDRGGSSYNEQFF

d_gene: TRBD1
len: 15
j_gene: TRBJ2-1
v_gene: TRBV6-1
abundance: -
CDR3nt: TGTGCCAGCAGTATCCGGACAGGGGGCTACAATGAGCAGTTCTTC
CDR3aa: CASSIRTGGYNEQFF

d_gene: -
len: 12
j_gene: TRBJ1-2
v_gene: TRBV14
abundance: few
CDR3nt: TGTGCCAGCAGCCAAGGCGAGCATGGCTACACCTTC
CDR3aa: CASSQGEHGYTF

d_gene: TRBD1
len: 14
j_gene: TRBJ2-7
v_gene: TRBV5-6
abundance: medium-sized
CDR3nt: TGTGCCAGCAGCCAGGACAGGACCCTAGACGAGCAGTACTTC
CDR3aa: CASSQDRTLDEQYF

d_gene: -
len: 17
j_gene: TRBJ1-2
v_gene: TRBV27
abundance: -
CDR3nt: TGTGCCAGCAATTTAAGGGTTGCGCATCTCGGGGACTATGGCTACACCTTC
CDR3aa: CASNLRVAHLGDYGYTF

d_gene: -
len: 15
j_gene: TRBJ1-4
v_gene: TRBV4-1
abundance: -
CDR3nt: TGCGCCAGCAGCCAAGATCGAGGGGGGAATGAAAAACTGTTTTTT
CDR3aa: CASSQDRGGNEKLFF

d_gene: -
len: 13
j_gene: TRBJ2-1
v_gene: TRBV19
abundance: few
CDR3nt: TGTGCCAGTGCCGGGACTTTCTACAATGAGCAGTTCTTC
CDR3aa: CASAGTFYNEQFF

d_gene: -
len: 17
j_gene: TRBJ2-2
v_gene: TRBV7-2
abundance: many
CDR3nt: TGTGCCAGCAGCTTAATTAGACAGATCGCGAACACCGGGGAGCTGTTTTTT
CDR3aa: CASSLIRQIANTGELFF

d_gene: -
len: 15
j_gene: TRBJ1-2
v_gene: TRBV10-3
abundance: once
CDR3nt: TGTGCCATCAGTGAGGGAGGGAGATCAAACTATGGCTACACCTTC
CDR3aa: CAISEGGRSNYGYTF

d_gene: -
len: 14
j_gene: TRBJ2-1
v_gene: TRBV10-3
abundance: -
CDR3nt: TGTGCCATCAGAGGGCGGGGGCGGGACAATGAGCAGTTCTTC
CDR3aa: CAIRGRGRDNEQFF

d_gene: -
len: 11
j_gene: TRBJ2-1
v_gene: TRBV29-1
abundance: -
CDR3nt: TGCAGCTCATACGGGGGCGATGAGCAGTTCTTC
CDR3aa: CSSYGGDEQFF

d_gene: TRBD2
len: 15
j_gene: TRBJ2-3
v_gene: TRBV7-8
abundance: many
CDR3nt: TGTGCCAGCAGGGCGAGCGGGGGATTAACAGATACGCAGTATTTT
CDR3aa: CASRASGGLTDTQYF

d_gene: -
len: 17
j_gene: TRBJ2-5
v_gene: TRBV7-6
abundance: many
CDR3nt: TGTGCCAGCAGCTTAGAAGCCCCGGCGGGGAGTCAAGAGACCCAGTACTTC
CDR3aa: CASSLEAPAGSQETQYF

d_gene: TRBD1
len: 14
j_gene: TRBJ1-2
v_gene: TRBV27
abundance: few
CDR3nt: TGTGCCAGCAGTACTTTGACAGGGTCGGACGGCTACACCTTC
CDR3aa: CASSTLTGSDGYTF

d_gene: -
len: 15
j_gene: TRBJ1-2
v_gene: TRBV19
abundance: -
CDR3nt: TGTGCCAGTAGTATCGATCAGCCGGGTCTACGGGGCTACACCTTC
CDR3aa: CASSIDQPGLRGYTF

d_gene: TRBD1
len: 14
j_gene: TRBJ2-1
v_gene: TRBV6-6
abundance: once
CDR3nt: TGTGCCAGCAGACCCCGAGGGACAGACAATGAGCAGTTCTTC
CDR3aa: CASRPRGTDNEQFF

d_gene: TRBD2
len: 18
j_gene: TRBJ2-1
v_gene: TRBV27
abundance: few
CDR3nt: TGTGCCAGCAGTTTCGTCCCGACTAGCGGGGGGACTAACAATGAGCAGTTCTTC
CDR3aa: CASSFVPTSGGTNNEQFF

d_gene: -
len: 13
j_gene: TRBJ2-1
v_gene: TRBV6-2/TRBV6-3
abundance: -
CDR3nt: TGTGCCAGCAGTTCCGTTAGCAGGAATGAGCAGTTCTTC
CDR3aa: CASSSVSRNEQFF

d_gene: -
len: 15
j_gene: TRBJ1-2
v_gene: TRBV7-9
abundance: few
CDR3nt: TGTGCCAGCAGCTTAGGAGCCCCAGGGGCATCTGGCTACACCTTC
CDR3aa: CASSLGAPGASGYTF

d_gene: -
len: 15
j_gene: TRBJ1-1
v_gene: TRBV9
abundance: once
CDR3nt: TGTGCCAGCAGCGTCTCTGCGACAGGGAACACTGAAGCTTTCTTT
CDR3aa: CASSVSATGNTEAFF

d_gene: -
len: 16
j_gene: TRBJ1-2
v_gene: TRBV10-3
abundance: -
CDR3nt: TGTGCCATCAGTGAGACGACCCTGACCCCGGGTAGTGGCTACACCTTC
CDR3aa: CAISETTLTPGSGYTF

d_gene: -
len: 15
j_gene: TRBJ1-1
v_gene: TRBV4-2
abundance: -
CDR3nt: TGTGCCAGCAGCCAAGTTGAGAGGATTTTCACTGAAGCTTTCTTT
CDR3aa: CASSQVERIFTEAFF

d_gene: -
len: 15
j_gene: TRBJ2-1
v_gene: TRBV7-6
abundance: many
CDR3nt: TGTGCCAGCAGCTTAGGACTAAACAAATACAATGAGCAGTTCTTC
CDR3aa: CASSLGLNKYNEQFF

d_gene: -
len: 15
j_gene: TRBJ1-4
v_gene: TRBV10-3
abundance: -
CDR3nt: TGTGCCATCAGTGAAAGCCAGGGGCTAAATGAAAAACTGTTTTTT
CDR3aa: CAISESQGLNEKLFF

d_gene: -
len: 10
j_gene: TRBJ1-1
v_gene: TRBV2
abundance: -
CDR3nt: TGTGCCTCAAAGCGGGACAAAGCTTTCTTT
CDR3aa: CASKRDKAFF